The T cell receptor (beta chain) under discussion was sequenced for a study of OX40 agonist ivuxolimab in advanced cancers. Findings of the study overall: The antigens recognized by the expanded peripheral T cells, that is their antigen specificity, were not determined.

Details on this clone: What it binds is not known.

Exclusion applied to patients with autoimmune disease history or systemic immunosuppression. Blood samples were obtained at baseline, cycle 4 day 1, and cycle 7 day 1. The CDR3 length is 18 residues. With 2 bases clipped from V and 5 bases from J, the junction kept 13 bases outside the gene matches. Germline V gene data show CDR1 as MGHDK and CDR2 as SYGVNS. Produced via immunoSEQ multiplex PCR; TCRdb's table is partial and in-frame only. The sample contains tens of thousands of clones, around 90% of which appear only once. The genes are TRBV25-1 and TRBJ2-2; 8 bases map to TRBD1. The origin of this receptor is an adult with an advanced solid tumor such as melanoma, head and neck, liver or kidney cancer. Specimen: CD4+ or CD8+ T cells sorted from blood, collected in a trial of the OX40 agonist ivuxolimab. CDR3 DNA: TGTGCCAGCAGTGAAATAGATACCGGGACAGGTGGTACCGGGGAGCTGTTTTTT. Its translation: CASSEIDTGTGGTGELFF.